The present entry profiles one T cell receptor (beta chain) with its context. This clonotype was found a few times. Its antigen target is currently unknown. It has no much larger one-base neighbor in the sample; base qualities were not kept. The sample originates from a study of post-analysis software for immune sequencing data (dated by TCRdb to about 2015). Some background on the complete study: Disease courses on record covered relapsing-remitting, secondary progressive and progressive-relapsing multiple sclerosis, though some patients had no subtype annotation. The multiple sclerosis patient repertoires were compared with approximately 11 previously published healthy control repertoires from donors aged 6 to 25 years. A subset of samples was prepared in parallel using single-end sample barcoding, then pooled and co-amplified after Illumina adapter ligation. The research as a whole found: The control group was slightly older than the multiple sclerosis patient group. Direct clustering with F measure revealed strong co-clustering of samples prepared in the same batch, which led to a batch-effect correction. Normalized Chao1 diversity was significantly lower in multiple sclerosis patients than controls, suggesting substantial peripheral T-cell clonal expansion.

The method was PCR. Sequenced using an Illumina HiSeq 2500. To reduce PCR and sequencing biases, unique molecular identifiers were built into the TCR beta cDNA libraries. Approximately 500,000 cDNA molecules were obtained for every 1 to 10 million input T cells, so each molecule roughly corresponded to one T cell. The same protocol used for the earlier healthy control dataset was applied to prepare and sequence the patient libraries. Samples belonging to the same batch were prepared together, multiplexed and sequenced on a shared HiSeq lane. On the authors' methods: MIGEC was used to process the raw barcoded reads, and molecular identifier groups with only a single read were discarded before consensus assembly and CDR3 extraction. Clonotype tables were post-analysed with VDJtools, and diversity was normalized by down-sampling all datasets to the smallest sample size. To correct batch-related cross-sample contamination, repertoire overlap clustering matched CDR3 amino acid sequences but not nucleotide sequences. TCRdb trimmed the raw reads at Q25, called clones with MiXCR and kept productive beta chains. Here each entry gathers all rows of one CDR3 protein and keeps the most common genes and DNA. The V and J calls come from TCRdb's annotation, not from the publication. For this sample there are approximately 660,000 distinct CDR3 sequences; approximately 59% appear just once. Jointly, the top ten make up about 11% of the sample.

To demonstrate the VDJtools post-analysis software, TCR beta repertoires were profiled from the peripheral blood of about a dozen young patients with multiple sclerosis. The multiple sclerosis patients were children and adolescents between about 6 and 16 years of age. This TCR was sampled from a girl aged 2 to 9 with multiple sclerosis. Specimen: blood.

The CDR3: CASGRGINTQYF. The DNA reads as follows: TGTGCCAGCGGCCGGGGAATCAATACGCAGTATTTT. The chain uses TRBV7-2 and TRBJ2-3; TRBD2 might be the D gene, on 5 matching bases. From a lookup of the germline V gene, CDR1 and CDR2 are SGHTA and FQGNSA. V is pared back by 8 bases and J by 7 bases, with 13 bases lying between the germline termini. The CDR3 starts with the cysteine, ends with the phenylalanine, and has 12 residues. This entry keeps only the CDR3 DNA: 36 bases, framed from base 1.